This T cell receptor (beta chain) was profiled in a study of cytomegalovirus exposure and HLA in healthy donors. General study points: Some V segments, TRBV6-2 and TRBV6-3 among them, were indistinguishable and were therefore excluded.

CDR1 and CDR2 from the germline V gene are MNHEY and SMNVEV (reference sequence). The CDR3 length is 12 residues. V shed 8 bases, J shed 6 bases, and the junction held 6 bases outside the gene matches. Healthy individuals who donated bone marrow served as the donors. As regards this clone: Its matching antigen is unknown.

Vbeta (60) and Jbeta (13) primers were used in the PCR. The table came from immunoSEQ multiplex PCR; TCRdb's copy has only in-frame clones and leaves some out. The repertoire holds under 130,000 clones, with around three quarters as singletons. Sequencing was carried out using PBMCs. This receptor was taken from a female donor in good health and CMV-seropositive. The rearrangement links TRBV27 to TRBJ1-2; 7 nucleotides align to TRBD1. In nucleotides, the CDR3 is TGTGCCAGCTCGGACAGGACCGATGGCTACACCTTC. Translating it yields CASSDRTDGYTF.